These 19 T cell receptor beta chains came from one sample sequenced in a study of shared clonotypes between healthy human individuals. Profiled with immunoSEQ multiplex PCR; TCRdb holds only in-frame clones, not every one. The sample has around 2.5 million clones; 93% are singletons. Sample: naive CD4+ T cells from PBMCs. Subset reported: CD45RA+ positively selected. The receptors derive from a man between 18 and 29 years old in good health. Some clones in this sample may be carry-over from other donors' samples.

The rearrangement joins TRBV7-3 to TRBJ2-7, with D possibly called TRBD1 or TRBD2 (6 bases each). Germline V gene data show CDR1 as SGHTA and CDR2 as FQGTGA. The CDR3 consists of 13 residues. V lost 5 bases, J lost 6 bases, and 14 bases lay in between. The CDR3 sequence is CASSRGLVGEQYF. CDR3 bases: TGTGCCAGCAGCCGGGGGCTAGTCGGCGAGCAGTACTTC.

This sequence joins TRBV28 and TRBJ1-3; D gene unclear. From germline, CDR1 is MDHEN and CDR2 SYDVKM. V lost 4 bases and J lost 0, with 16 bases in between. This CDR3 region has 17 residues. As DNA, the CDR3 is TGTGCCAGCAGTTCGACGACTAGTAGGGCCTCTGGAAACACCATATATTTT. Residues: CASSSTTSRASGNTIYF. Drawing the rest from reference TRBV28 and TRBJ1-3, the complete variable domain is DVKVTQSSRYLVKRTGEKVFLECVQDMDHENMFWYRQDPGLGLRLIYFSYDVKMKEKGDIPEGYSVSREKKERFSLILESASTNQTSMYLCASSSTTSRASGNTIYFGEGSWLTVV.

Comment on this clone: Other DNA sequences from this sample encode an identical CDR3 as well. The genes are TRBV18 and TRBJ1-2; 8 bases agree with TRBD1. From germline, CDR1 is KGHSH and CDR2 LQKENI. With V trimmed by 2 bases and J by 0 bases, 2 bases remained unmatched. This CDR3 has 15 amino acids. The CDR3 DNA reads as TGTGCCAGCTCACCAGGGACAGGATCTAACTATGGCTACACCTTC. Its protein product is CASSPGTGSNYGYTF.

The V call is TRBV5-4, the J call TRBJ2-2; D is perhaps TRBD2 (5 bases). Trimming left V 4 bases short and J 7 bases short, with 17 bases between. CDR3 length: 15 amino acids. The germline gives CDR1 SGHNT, CDR2 YYREEE (reference sequence). CDR3 sequence reads: CASSQGSQRIGELFF. CDR3 coding DNA: TGTGCCAGCAGCCAAGGATCTCAGCGGATCGGGGAGCTGTTTTTT.

This chain uses TRBV6-5 with TRBJ2-7; D possibly uses TRBD1 or TRBD2 (6 bases each). Between the trimmed V and J ends, which lost 7 bases and 2 bases, there was a span of 15 bases. The CDR3 extends over 14 amino acids. Looked up from germline, CDR1 is MNHEY and CDR2 is SVGAGI. CDR3 region: CASTPRRGAYEQYF. Here the CDR3 DNA reads TGTGCCAGCACCCCCCGGAGGGGGGCCTACGAGCAGTACTTC.

V usage is TRBV28 and J usage is TRBJ1-1; 7 bases align to TRBD1. The CDR3 is 14 residues long. Germline lookup yields CDR1 MDHEN and CDR2 SYDVKM. V lost 7 bases and J lost 11; bases outside the gene matches: 16. The CDR3 protein is CASIPGSPQQGAFF. For the CDR3, the DNA is TGTGCCAGCATCCCTGGGTCCCCCCAACAGGGGGCTTTCTTT.

This chain links TRBV5-4 with TRBJ2-3, with D perhaps matching TRBD2 (5 bases). Trimming left V 6 bases short and J 2 bases short, with 19 bases between. The length of the CDR3 is 16 residues. Germline values: CDR1 SGHNT, CDR2 YYREEE (reference sequence). CDR3 in amino acids: CASTTRVGIATDTQYF. DNA of the CDR3: TGTGCCAGCACCACGAGGGTCGGGATAGCCACAGATACGCAGTATTTT.

This clone was detected only once. The chain links TRBV29-1 to TRBJ1-2; no clear D gene. The germline V gene has CDR1 SQVTM and CDR2 ANQGSEA. V dropped 0 bases and J dropped 0 bases, with 8 bases sitting between them. The CDR3 is 14 amino acids. The CDR3: CSVEDRFPNYGYTF. The CDR3 coding sequence is TGCAGCGTTGAAGACAGGTTTCCTAACTATGGCTACACCTTC.

The table lists this clone with a count of one. J is TRBJ2-5 and V is TRBV28; no clear D gene. The DNA end favors TRBJ2-7, so the J call may be wrong. The CDR3 is 14 amino acids. Germline V CDR1 and CDR2: MDHEN, SYDVKM. This CDR3 is CAVSPGGRDYEQYF. As DNA, the CDR3 is TGTGCCGTAAGCCCAGGCGGAAGGGACTACGAGCAGTACTTC.

The rearrangement links TRBV5-1 to TRBJ1-3, with TRBD1 matching over 7 bases. Per the germline V gene, CDR1 is SGHRS and CDR2 is YFSETQ. The J segment lost 7 bases and the V segment lost 3 bases, leaving 7 bases of the junction unmatched. The CDR3 consists of 14 residues. The DNA of the CDR3 is TGCGCCAGCAGCTCGACAGGGAGAAAGAACACCATATATTTT. The encoded protein is CASSSTGRKNTIYF.

This clone came up a few times. This specimen includes other DNA sequences encoding the same CDR3. The CDR3 DNA follows: TGTGCCAGCAGTGACCAGGGTAGCAATCAGCCCCAGCATTTT. This encodes CASSDQGSNQPQHF. The V and J genes are TRBV2 and TRBJ1-5, with a possible D match to TRBD1 (5 bases). The ends were cut back, 3 bases at V and 0 bases at J, with 6 bases in the middle. CDR1 SNHLY and CDR2 FYNNEI come from the germline V gene. The CDR3 runs 14 residues.

The V and J genes are TRBV7-2 and TRBJ2-3; D not resolved. Trimming left V 6 bases short and J 0 bases short, with 7 bases between. The CDR3 consists of 13 residues. CDR1 is SGHTA, CDR2 FQGNSA, per germline. DNA for the CDR3: TGTGCCAGCAGGCCGACTAGCACAGATACGCAGTATTTT. Protein: CASRPTSTDTQYF.

The chain joins TRBV30 to TRBJ1-1; D not resolved. Trimming cost V 0 bases and J 7 bases, with 6 bases left between them. In germline, CDR1 is GTSNPN, CDR2 SVGIG (reference sequence). The CDR3 has 11 residues. This CDR3 is CAWSVRDEAFF. The CDR3 DNA follows: TGTGCCTGGAGTGTTCGGGATGAAGCTTTCTTT.

The J gene is TRBJ2-7, the V gene TRBV5-1; the match to TRBD1 covers 9 bases. Germline lookup yields CDR1 SGHRS and CDR2 YFSETQ. The CDR3 has 16 amino acids. With V trimmed by 4 bases and J by 2 bases, 10 bases remained unmatched. CDR3 in amino acids: CASSRTAGTGTYEQYF. As DNA, the CDR3 is TGCGCCAGCAGCCGGACCGCCGGGACAGGGACCTACGAGCAGTACTTC.

The chain couples TRBV6-4 to TRBJ2-3; 7 bases match TRBD2. The CDR3 loop spans 15 amino acids. V gave up 7 bases and J gave up 6 bases; unmatched junction bases: 13. The V gene's germline CDR1 is MRHNA and CDR2 SNTAGT. CDR3 coding DNA: TGTGCCAGCACGAGAGAGGCGGGAGTATGGGATACGCAGTATTTT. It specifies CASTREAGVWDTQYF.

This clone is a singleton in its sample. This chain connects TRBV6-1 to TRBJ2-7; D possibly uses TRBD1 or TRBD2 (5 bases each). The CDR3 covers 16 residues. Trimming removed 4 bases from V and 0 bases from J, with 16 bases in between. Germline CDR1 reads MNHNS; CDR2 reads SASEGT. As DNA, the CDR3 is TGTGCCAGCAGTGGGGTCCCGGGGCCTAGCTCCTACGAGCAGTACTTC. Translated: CASSGVPGPSSYEQYF.

V is TRBV29-1 and J is TRBJ2-1; D gene uncertain. CDR3 length: 14 amino acids. Trimming stripped 3 bases from V and 3 bases from J, with 12 bases between. Germline V gives CDR1 SQVTM, CDR2 ANQGSEA. The chain's CDR3 is CSVDRYRDYNEQFF. CDR3 coding DNA: TGCAGCGTTGATCGTTACCGAGACTACAATGAGCAGTTCTTC.

This sequence joins TRBV5-4 and TRBJ2-7, with 9 positions matching TRBD2. The CDR3 sequence is 15 residues long. With V trimmed by 5 bases and J by 2 bases, 8 bases remained unmatched. CDR1 is SGHNT, CDR2 YYREEE, per germline (reference sequence). The CDR3 DNA sequence: TGTGCCAGCAGGGAAAATAGCGGGAGTACCTACGAGCAGTACTTC. It is translated as CASRENSGSTYEQYF.

The V and J genes are TRBV5-1 and TRBJ2-2; tentatively, D is TRBD1 or TRBD2 (5 bases each). CDR3 size: 17 residues. V was pared by 1 base and J by 5 bases, with 18 bases between. The germline CDR1 and CDR2 sequences are SGHRS and YFSETQ. The CDR3 bases are TGCGCCAGCAGCTTGTTGGTGTCTGGGACGCATACCGGGGAGCTGTTTTTT. Amino acids: CASSLLVSGTHTGELFF.